Listed below are T cell receptor beta chains from one sample, sequenced in a study of post-analysis software for immune sequencing data. TCRdb re-called the PCR reads with MiXCR, one entry per CDR3 protein. The sample includes 250,000 to 300,000 distinct CDR3 sequences, roughly a third of them seen just once. Sequencing used blood. Receptors were obtained from a girl between 10 and 17 years old with multiple sclerosis. Each CDR3 is given with its conserved first and last residue. Each record gives: D gene, J gene, clone size, V gene, CDR3 protein, CDR3 DNA. A D gene is named only where the DNA matches it firmly. Some rows mark clone size as missing; the rest say once, few, many or name a class of expanded clone.

D gene: NA
J gene: TRBJ2-7
clone size: NA
V gene: TRBV7-2
CDR3 protein: CASSSYGAYEQYF
CDR3 DNA: TGTGCCAGCAGCTCCTACGGCGCCTACGAGCAGTACTTC

D gene: TRBD2
J gene: TRBJ2-1
clone size: NA
V gene: TRBV12-3/TRBV12-4
CDR3 protein: CASSLYLHVAGNSYNEQFF
CDR3 DNA: TGTGCCAGCAGTTTATATCTCCATGTAGCGGGGAACTCCTACAATGAGCAGTTCTTC

D gene: NA
J gene: TRBJ2-1
clone size: many
V gene: TRBV5-6
CDR3 protein: CASRNGSYNEQFF
CDR3 DNA: TGTGCCAGCAGGAACGGGAGCTACAATGAGCAGTTCTTC

D gene: NA
J gene: TRBJ2-6
clone size: many
V gene: TRBV18
CDR3 protein: CASSLSGTSFSGANVLTF
CDR3 DNA: TGTGCCAGCTCACTCTCCGGGACCTCCTTCTCTGGGGCCAACGTCCTGACTTTC

D gene: NA
J gene: TRBJ2-1
clone size: many
V gene: TRBV20-1
CDR3 protein: CSARDYGASDYNEQFF
CDR3 DNA: TGCAGTGCTAGAGATTACGGGGCTAGCGACTACAATGAGCAGTTCTTC

D gene: NA
J gene: TRBJ2-5
clone size: many
V gene: TRBV6-1
CDR3 protein: CASSEAGPLGTQYF
CDR3 DNA: TGTGCCAGCAGTGAAGCTGGACCTTTAGGGACCCAGTACTTC

D gene: TRBD1
J gene: TRBJ2-3
clone size: many
V gene: TRBV10-3
CDR3 protein: CAISESPGTGGSPDTQYF
CDR3 DNA: TGTGCCATCAGTGAGTCGCCCGGGACAGGGGGCAGTCCAGATACGCAGTATTTT

D gene: NA
J gene: TRBJ2-1
clone size: many
V gene: TRBV11-2
CDR3 protein: CASSISSVGVEQFF
CDR3 DNA: TGTGCCAGCAGCATTAGTTCGGTAGGGGTTGAGCAGTTCTTC

D gene: NA
J gene: TRBJ2-2
clone size: NA
V gene: TRBV4-1
CDR3 protein: CASSQVAETLTGELFF
CDR3 DNA: TGCGCCAGCAGCCAAGTTGCTGAGACCTTGACCGGGGAGCTGTTTTTT

D gene: TRBD1
J gene: TRBJ1-2
clone size: many
V gene: TRBV6-5
CDR3 protein: CASSYVRIRDREIHGYTF
CDR3 DNA: TGTGCCAGCAGTTACGTAAGGATCCGGGACAGGGAGATTCATGGCTACACCTTC

D gene: NA
J gene: TRBJ2-7
clone size: few
V gene: TRBV15
CDR3 protein: CATSRDQGEQYF
CDR3 DNA: TGTGCCACCAGCAGAGACCAGGGAGAGCAGTACTTC

D gene: TRBD1
J gene: TRBJ1-1
clone size: many
V gene: TRBV24-1
CDR3 protein: CATSDLLTGALGPSEAFF
CDR3 DNA: TGTGCCACCAGTGATTTGTTGACAGGGGCCCTGGGGCCCTCTGAAGCTTTCTTT

D gene: TRBD1
J gene: TRBJ1-1
clone size: NA
V gene: TRBV5-1
CDR3 protein: CASSLGPGGFWGTEAFF
CDR3 DNA: TGCGCCAGCAGCTTGGGGCCAGGGGGTTTCTGGGGCACTGAAGCTTTCTTT

D gene: NA
J gene: TRBJ2-1
clone size: medium-sized
V gene: TRBV20-1
CDR3 protein: CSARLARTYNEQFF
CDR3 DNA: TGCAGTGCTAGACTAGCGAGGACCTACAATGAGCAGTTCTTC

D gene: TRBD1
J gene: TRBJ2-5
clone size: NA
V gene: TRBV15
CDR3 protein: CATSRDWGQGRETQYF
CDR3 DNA: TGTGCCACCAGCAGAGATTGGGGACAGGGACGAGAGACCCAGTACTTC

D gene: NA
J gene: TRBJ2-4
clone size: many
V gene: TRBV10-1
CDR3 protein: CASSEAGAKNIQYF
CDR3 DNA: TGCGCCAGCTCGGAGGCGGGGGCGAAAAACATTCAGTACTTC

D gene: NA
J gene: TRBJ1-1
clone size: NA
V gene: TRBV4-1
CDR3 protein: CASSLVRGVNTETFF
CDR3 DNA: TGCGCCAGCAGCCTAGTTCGGGGGGTGAACACTGAAACTTTCTTT

D gene: NA
J gene: TRBJ1-6
clone size: many
V gene: TRBV5-4
CDR3 protein: CASSLEGANSPLHF
CDR3 DNA: TGTGCCAGCAGCTTGGAGGGCGCTAATTCACCCCTCCACTTT

D gene: NA
J gene: TRBJ2-1
clone size: once
V gene: TRBV4-1
CDR3 protein: CASSQEEAGEQFF
CDR3 DNA: TGCGCCAGCAGCCAAGAGGAAGCGGGTGAGCAGTTCTTC

D gene: NA
J gene: TRBJ2-5
clone size: many
V gene: TRBV15
CDR3 protein: CATSSAVGRASETQYF
CDR3 DNA: TGTGCCACCAGCAGTGCGGTCGGGCGGGCATCGGAGACCCAGTACTTC

D gene: NA
J gene: TRBJ2-7
clone size: many
V gene: TRBV6-1
CDR3 protein: CASSEGGAELEQYF
CDR3 DNA: TGTGCCAGCAGTGAAGGCGGTGCCGAGTTGGAGCAGTACTTC

D gene: TRBD1
J gene: TRBJ2-5
clone size: NA
V gene: TRBV9
CDR3 protein: CASSVATGTDSIQYF
CDR3 DNA: TGTGCCAGCAGCGTAGCTACGGGGACAGACTCGATCCAGTACTTC

D gene: NA
J gene: TRBJ2-3
clone size: many
V gene: TRBV12-5
CDR3 protein: CARPARKAADTQYF
CDR3 DNA: TGTGCTAGACCCGCTCGGAAGGCGGCAGATACGCAGTATTTT

D gene: TRBD1
J gene: TRBJ1-5
clone size: NA
V gene: TRBV12-3/TRBV12-4
CDR3 protein: CASSSSGTDSNQPQHF
CDR3 DNA: TGTGCCAGCAGTTCCTCCGGGACAGACAGCAATCAGCCCCAGCATTTT

D gene: NA
J gene: TRBJ1-2
clone size: NA
V gene: TRBV5-1
CDR3 protein: CASSLGPSYGYTF
CDR3 DNA: TGCGCCAGCAGCTTGGGACCCTCCTATGGCTACACCTTC

D gene: NA
J gene: TRBJ2-4
clone size: few
V gene: TRBV5-1
CDR3 protein: CASSLDNIQYF
CDR3 DNA: TGCGCCAGCAGCTTGGATAACATTCAGTACTTC

D gene: NA
J gene: TRBJ1-1
clone size: NA
V gene: TRBV11-3
CDR3 protein: CASSLYGTTEAFF
CDR3 DNA: TGTGCCAGCAGCCTATATGGAACCACTGAAGCTTTCTTT

D gene: TRBD2
J gene: TRBJ2-3
clone size: many
V gene: TRBV7-2
CDR3 protein: CASSLVSGGTDTQYF
CDR3 DNA: TGTGCCAGCAGCTTAGTTAGCGGGGGCACAGATACGCAGTATTTT

D gene: NA
J gene: TRBJ2-7
clone size: NA
V gene: TRBV20-1
CDR3 protein: CSARDRAGPYEQYF
CDR3 DNA: TGCAGTGCTAGAGATCGAGCAGGGCCCTACGAGCAGTACTTC

D gene: TRBD1
J gene: TRBJ2-7
clone size: NA
V gene: TRBV6-5
CDR3 protein: CASSPNPGQTYEQYF
CDR3 DNA: TGTGCCAGCAGTCCCAACCCGGGACAGACTTACGAGCAGTACTTC

D gene: TRBD2
J gene: TRBJ2-7
clone size: many
V gene: TRBV20-1
CDR3 protein: CSAMGGAGYEQYF
CDR3 DNA: TGCAGTGCTATGGGAGGGGCTGGCTACGAGCAGTACTTC

D gene: TRBD1
J gene: TRBJ1-5
clone size: few
V gene: TRBV11-2
CDR3 protein: CASSPDRGGGQPQHF
CDR3 DNA: TGTGCCAGCAGTCCCGACAGGGGCGGAGGACAGCCCCAGCATTTT

D gene: TRBD2
J gene: TRBJ2-1
clone size: few
V gene: TRBV7-3
CDR3 protein: CASSWGGSGNEQFF
CDR3 DNA: TGTGCCAGCAGTTGGGGCGGGAGCGGCAATGAGCAGTTCTTC

D gene: TRBD2
J gene: TRBJ2-5
clone size: few
V gene: TRBV12-3/TRBV12-4
CDR3 protein: CASSSPRRLAGRETQYF
CDR3 DNA: TGTGCCAGCAGTTCCCCGCGGCGACTAGCGGGGAGAGAGACCCAGTACTTC

D gene: NA
J gene: TRBJ2-7
clone size: NA
V gene: TRBV5-1
CDR3 protein: CASSLVGLRGIHEQYF
CDR3 DNA: TGCGCCAGCAGCTTGGTAGGACTCCGGGGGATACACGAGCAGTACTTC

D gene: NA
J gene: TRBJ2-2
clone size: NA
V gene: TRBV10-3
CDR3 protein: CAIQNTGELFF
CDR3 DNA: TGTGCCATACAAAATACCGGGGAGCTGTTTTTT

D gene: TRBD2
J gene: TRBJ2-7
clone size: NA
V gene: TRBV28
CDR3 protein: CASRWGGQHEQYF
CDR3 DNA: TGTGCCAGCAGGTGGGGGGGTCAGCACGAGCAGTACTTC

D gene: NA
J gene: TRBJ1-2
clone size: few
V gene: TRBV4-1
CDR3 protein: CASSQDLNRNDGYTF
CDR3 DNA: TGCGCCAGCAGCCAAGACTTAAACAGGAACGATGGCTACACCTTC

D gene: TRBD1
J gene: TRBJ1-1
clone size: few
V gene: TRBV12-3/TRBV12-4
CDR3 protein: CASSPYRDRVVNTEAFF
CDR3 DNA: TGTGCCAGCAGTCCGTATCGGGACAGGGTCGTGAACACTGAAGCTTTCTTT

D gene: TRBD2
J gene: TRBJ2-5
clone size: NA
V gene: TRBV12-3/TRBV12-4
CDR3 protein: CASTPSGRARETQYF
CDR3 DNA: TGTGCCAGCACTCCTAGCGGGAGGGCCAGAGAGACCCAGTACTTC

D gene: TRBD1
J gene: TRBJ2-1
clone size: NA
V gene: TRBV6-5
CDR3 protein: CASSYYTGTGGNEQFF
CDR3 DNA: TGTGCCAGCAGTTACTATACCGGGACAGGGGGGAATGAGCAGTTCTTC

D gene: NA
J gene: TRBJ2-5
clone size: NA
V gene: TRBV6-1
CDR3 protein: CASSDPLFRGQETQYF
CDR3 DNA: TGTGCCAGCAGTGACCCCCTTTTCAGGGGTCAAGAGACCCAGTACTTC

D gene: NA
J gene: TRBJ1-4
clone size: few
V gene: TRBV5-4
CDR3 protein: CAGSFRGSGEKLFF
CDR3 DNA: TGTGCCGGCAGCTTCCGGGGATCCGGTGAAAAACTGTTTTTT

D gene: NA
J gene: TRBJ1-1
clone size: many
V gene: TRBV12-3/TRBV12-4
CDR3 protein: CASSPDEGWGEAFF
CDR3 DNA: TGTGCCAGCAGCCCCGACGAGGGCTGGGGTGAAGCTTTCTTT

D gene: TRBD2
J gene: TRBJ2-1
clone size: many
V gene: TRBV7-9
CDR3 protein: CASSPVASGKHEQFF
CDR3 DNA: TGTGCCAGCAGCCCAGTGGCTAGCGGGAAACATGAGCAGTTCTTC

D gene: NA
J gene: TRBJ2-5
clone size: NA
V gene: TRBV20-1
CDR3 protein: CSAPRLGEQYF
CDR3 DNA: TGCAGTGCTCCGCGTCTCGGTGAGCAGTACTTC

D gene: TRBD2
J gene: TRBJ2-3
clone size: NA
V gene: TRBV20-1
CDR3 protein: CSASGGTSMNFLTDTQYF
CDR3 DNA: TGCAGTGCTAGTGGCGGGACTAGCATGAACTTTTTGACAGATACGCAGTATTTT

D gene: TRBD1
J gene: TRBJ1-6
clone size: NA
V gene: TRBV19
CDR3 protein: CASTGGYSYNSPLHF
CDR3 DNA: TGTGCCAGTACAGGGGGCTATTCCTATAATTCACCCCTCCACTTT

D gene: TRBD2
J gene: TRBJ2-1
clone size: many
V gene: TRBV29-1
CDR3 protein: CSVNSGGADNEQFF
CDR3 DNA: TGCAGCGTGAATAGCGGGGGGGCCGACAATGAGCAGTTCTTC

D gene: NA
J gene: TRBJ2-7
clone size: few
V gene: TRBV7-8
CDR3 protein: CACRDPGAYEQYF
CDR3 DNA: TGTGCCTGCAGGGATCCGGGGGCCTACGAGCAGTACTTC

D gene: TRBD2
J gene: TRBJ2-3
clone size: many
V gene: TRBV20-1
CDR3 protein: CSATTHASGGADTQYF
CDR3 DNA: TGCAGTGCTACAACCCATGCTAGCGGGGGGGCAGATACGCAGTATTTT

D gene: TRBD1
J gene: TRBJ1-1
clone size: NA
V gene: TRBV5-6
CDR3 protein: CASSLWITGVPEGTEAFF
CDR3 DNA: TGTGCCAGCAGCTTATGGATTACAGGGGTCCCCGAGGGCACTGAAGCTTTCTTT

D gene: NA
J gene: TRBJ1-6
clone size: few
V gene: TRBV18
CDR3 protein: CASSPPEDSPLHF
CDR3 DNA: TGTGCCAGCTCACCACCCGAGGACTCACCCCTCCACTTT

D gene: NA
J gene: TRBJ1-2
clone size: NA
V gene: TRBV27
CDR3 protein: CASSLRVGQGGYTF
CDR3 DNA: TGTGCCAGCAGTTTAAGGGTCGGCCAAGGTGGCTACACCTTC

D gene: NA
J gene: TRBJ1-2
clone size: many
V gene: TRBV29-1
CDR3 protein: CRVDSNYGYTF
CDR3 DNA: TGCAGGGTCGACAGTAACTATGGCTACACCTTC

D gene: TRBD2
J gene: TRBJ2-3
clone size: NA
V gene: TRBV5-1
CDR3 protein: CASSSGLARLTDTQYF
CDR3 DNA: TGCGCCAGCAGCTCGGGACTAGCGAGACTCACAGATACGCAGTATTTT